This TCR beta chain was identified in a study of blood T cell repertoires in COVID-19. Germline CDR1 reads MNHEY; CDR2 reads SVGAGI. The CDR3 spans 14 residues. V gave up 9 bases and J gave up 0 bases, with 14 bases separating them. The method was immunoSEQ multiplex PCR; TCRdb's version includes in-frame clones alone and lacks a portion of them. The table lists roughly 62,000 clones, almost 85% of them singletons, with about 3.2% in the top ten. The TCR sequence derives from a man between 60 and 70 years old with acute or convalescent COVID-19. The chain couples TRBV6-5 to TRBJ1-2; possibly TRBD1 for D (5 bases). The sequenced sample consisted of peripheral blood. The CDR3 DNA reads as TGTGCCAGTAATCAACCAGGGACTAACTATGGCTACACCTTC. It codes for CASNQPGTNYGYTF.